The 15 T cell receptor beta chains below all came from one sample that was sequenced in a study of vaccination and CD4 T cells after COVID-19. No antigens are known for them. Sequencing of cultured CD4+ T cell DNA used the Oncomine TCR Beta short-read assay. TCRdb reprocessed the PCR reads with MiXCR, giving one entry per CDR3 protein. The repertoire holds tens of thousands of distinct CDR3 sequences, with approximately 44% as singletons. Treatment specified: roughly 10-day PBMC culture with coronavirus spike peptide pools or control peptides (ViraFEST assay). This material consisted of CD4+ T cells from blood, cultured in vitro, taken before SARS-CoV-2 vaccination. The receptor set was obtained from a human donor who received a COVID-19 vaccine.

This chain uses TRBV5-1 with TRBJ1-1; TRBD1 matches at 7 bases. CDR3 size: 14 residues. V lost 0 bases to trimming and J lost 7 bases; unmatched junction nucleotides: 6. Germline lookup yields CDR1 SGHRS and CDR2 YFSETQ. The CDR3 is CASSLGGQGGEAFF. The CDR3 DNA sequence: TGCGCCAGCAGCTTGGGTGGGCAGGGGGGTGAAGCTTTCTTT.

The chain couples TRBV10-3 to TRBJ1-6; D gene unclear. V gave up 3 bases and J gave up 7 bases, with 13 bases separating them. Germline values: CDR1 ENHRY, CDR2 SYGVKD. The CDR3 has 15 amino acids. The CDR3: CAISDRQGENSPLHF. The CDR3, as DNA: TGTGCCATCAGTGACCGACAAGGCGAAAATTCACCCCTCCACTTT.

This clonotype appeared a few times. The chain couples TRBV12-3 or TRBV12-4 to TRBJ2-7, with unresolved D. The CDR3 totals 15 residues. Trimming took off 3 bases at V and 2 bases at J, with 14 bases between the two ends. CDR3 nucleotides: TGTGCCAGCAGTTTTAGGTACAGCACAACCTACGAGCAGTACTTC. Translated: CASSFRYSTTYEQYF.

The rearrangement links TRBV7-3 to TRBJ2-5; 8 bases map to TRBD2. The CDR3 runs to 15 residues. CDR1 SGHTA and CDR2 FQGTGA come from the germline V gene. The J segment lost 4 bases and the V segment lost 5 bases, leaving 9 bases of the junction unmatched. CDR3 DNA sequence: TGTGCCAGCAGCCCCCTCGGGGGGGGACGAGAGACCCAGTACTTC. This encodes CASSPLGGGRETQYF. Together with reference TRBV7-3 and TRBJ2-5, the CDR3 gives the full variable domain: GAGVSQTPSNKVTEKGKYVELRCDPISGHTALYWYRQSLGQGPEFLIYFQGTGAADDSGLPNDRFFAVRPEGSVSTLKIQRTERGDSAVYLCASSPLGGGRETQYFGPGTRLLVL.

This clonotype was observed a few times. For the CDR3, the DNA is TGCGCCAGCAGCTTGGCTTTCCCAAACTATGGCTACACCTTC. Its translation: CASSLAFPNYGYTF. This rearrangement joins TRBV5-1 to TRBJ1-2; no clear D gene. This CDR3 contains 14 residues. V lost 0 bases and J 2 bases, leaving 8 bases between the germline ends. Germline assignment: CDR1 SGHRS and CDR2 YFSETQ.

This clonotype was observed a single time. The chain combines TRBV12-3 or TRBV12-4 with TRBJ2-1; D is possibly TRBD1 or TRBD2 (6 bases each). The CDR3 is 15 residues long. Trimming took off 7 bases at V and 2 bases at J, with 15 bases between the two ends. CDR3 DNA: TGTGCCAGCAAAAGTAGGGGGGAGACCTACAATGAGCAGTTCTTC. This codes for CASKSRGETYNEQFF.

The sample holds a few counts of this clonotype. DNA of the CDR3: TGCGCCAGCAGCTTGGTCCCAAGGAACACTGAAGCTTTCTTT. Protein sequence: CASSLVPRNTEAFF. V gene TRBV5-1 combines with J gene TRBJ1-1; no definite D call. Looked up from germline, CDR1 is SGHRS and CDR2 is YFSETQ. Trimming removed 0 bases at V and 1 base at J, with 7 bases between. There are 14 residues in the CDR3. Full variable domain (rest looked up from reference TRBV5-1 and TRBJ1-1): KAGVTQTPRYLIKTRGQQVTLSCSPISGHRSVSWYQQTPGQGLQFLFEYFSETQRNKGNFPGRFSGRQFSNSRSEMNVSTLELGDSALYLCASSLVPRNTEAFFGQGTRLTVV.

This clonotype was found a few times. The DNA of the CDR3 is TGTGCCAGTAGTACCGACATGTTTAACTATGGCTACACCTTC. Translation: CASSTDMFNYGYTF. This sequence joins TRBV19 and TRBJ1-2; D is unresolved. CDR1 is LNHDA, CDR2 SQIVND, per germline (reference sequence). The CDR3 contains 14 residues. The germline V and J ends were trimmed by 4 bases and 1 base, with 10 bases remaining between them.

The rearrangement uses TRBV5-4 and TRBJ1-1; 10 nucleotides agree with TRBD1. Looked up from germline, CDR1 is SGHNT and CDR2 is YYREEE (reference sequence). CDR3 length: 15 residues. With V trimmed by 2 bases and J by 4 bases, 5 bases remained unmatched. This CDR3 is CASSLGQGEGTEAFF. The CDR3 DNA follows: TGTGCCAGCAGCTTAGGACAGGGGGAGGGCACTGAAGCTTTCTTT.

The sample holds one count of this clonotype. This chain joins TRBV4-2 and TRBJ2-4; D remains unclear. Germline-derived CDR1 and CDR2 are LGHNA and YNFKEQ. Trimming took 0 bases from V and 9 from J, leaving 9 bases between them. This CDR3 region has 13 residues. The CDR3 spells CASSQDNLGIQYF. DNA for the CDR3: TGTGCCAGCAGCCAAGATAATCTGGGCATTCAGTACTTC.

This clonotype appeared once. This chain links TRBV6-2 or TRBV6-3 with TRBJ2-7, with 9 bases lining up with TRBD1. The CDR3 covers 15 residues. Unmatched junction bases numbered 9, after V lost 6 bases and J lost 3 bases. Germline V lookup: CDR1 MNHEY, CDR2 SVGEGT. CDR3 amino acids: CASRHGQGKHYEQYF. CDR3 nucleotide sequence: TGTGCCAGCAGACACGGACAGGGGAAACACTACGAGCAGTACTTC.

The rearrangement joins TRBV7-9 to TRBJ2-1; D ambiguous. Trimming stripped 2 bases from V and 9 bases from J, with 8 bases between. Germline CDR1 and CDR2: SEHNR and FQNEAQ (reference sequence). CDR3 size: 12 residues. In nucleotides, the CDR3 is TGTGCCAGCAGCTTAACTGTTAGTGAGCAGTTCTTC. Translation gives CASSLTVSEQFF.

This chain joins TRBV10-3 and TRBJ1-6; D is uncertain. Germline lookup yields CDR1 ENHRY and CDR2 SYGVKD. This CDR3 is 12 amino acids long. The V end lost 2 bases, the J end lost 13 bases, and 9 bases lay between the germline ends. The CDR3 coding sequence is TGTGCCATCAGTGAGACGAGAGGTCCCCTCCACTTT. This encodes CAISETRGPLHF.

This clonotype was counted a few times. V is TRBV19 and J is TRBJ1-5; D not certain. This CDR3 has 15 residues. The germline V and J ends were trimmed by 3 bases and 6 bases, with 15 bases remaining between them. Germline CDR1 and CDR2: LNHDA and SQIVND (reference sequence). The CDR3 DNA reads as TGTGCCAGTAGTATCGGGTGGGAAAGAGTTCAGCCCCAGCATTTT. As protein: CASSIGWERVQPQHF.

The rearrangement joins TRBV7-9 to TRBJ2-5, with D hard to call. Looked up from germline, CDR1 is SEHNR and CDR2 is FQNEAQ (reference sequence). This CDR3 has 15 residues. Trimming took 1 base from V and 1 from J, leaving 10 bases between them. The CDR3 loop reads CASSLGRLGQETQYF. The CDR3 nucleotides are TGTGCCAGCAGCTTAGGACGACTGGGCCAAGAGACCCAGTACTTC.